This record covers a single T cell receptor beta chain. The sample originates from a study of blood T cell repertoires in COVID-19. Study-level background: Sources were T cells, B-cell-depleted T cells, or PBMCs; the material itself was cDNA or gDNA.

This CDR3 comprises 13 residues. With 4 bases clipped from V and 10 bases from J, the junction kept 6 bases outside the gene matches. Germline V lookup: CDR1 SGHAT, CDR2 FQNNGV. Libraries were prepared by immunoSEQ multiplex PCR; TCRdb keeps only in-frame clonotypes and omits some of them. The sample contains hundreds of thousands of clones, about 88% of which appear only once. Sequencing was done on a sample of peripheral blood. This TCR came from a man aged 40-55 years with acute or convalescent COVID-19. The V call is TRBV11-2, the J call TRBJ2-1; TRBD2 aligns across 8 bases. This CDR3 reads CASSSRLALEQFF. The CDR3 bases are TGTGCCAGCAGCTCCCGACTAGCGTTAGAGCAGTTCTTC. Drawing the rest from reference TRBV11-2 and TRBJ2-1, the complete variable domain is EAGVAQSPRYKIIEKRQSVAFWCNPISGHATLYWYQQILGQGPKLLIQFQNNGVVDDSQLPKDRFSAERLKGVDSTLKIQPAKLEDSAVYLCASSSRLALEQFFGPGTRLTVL.